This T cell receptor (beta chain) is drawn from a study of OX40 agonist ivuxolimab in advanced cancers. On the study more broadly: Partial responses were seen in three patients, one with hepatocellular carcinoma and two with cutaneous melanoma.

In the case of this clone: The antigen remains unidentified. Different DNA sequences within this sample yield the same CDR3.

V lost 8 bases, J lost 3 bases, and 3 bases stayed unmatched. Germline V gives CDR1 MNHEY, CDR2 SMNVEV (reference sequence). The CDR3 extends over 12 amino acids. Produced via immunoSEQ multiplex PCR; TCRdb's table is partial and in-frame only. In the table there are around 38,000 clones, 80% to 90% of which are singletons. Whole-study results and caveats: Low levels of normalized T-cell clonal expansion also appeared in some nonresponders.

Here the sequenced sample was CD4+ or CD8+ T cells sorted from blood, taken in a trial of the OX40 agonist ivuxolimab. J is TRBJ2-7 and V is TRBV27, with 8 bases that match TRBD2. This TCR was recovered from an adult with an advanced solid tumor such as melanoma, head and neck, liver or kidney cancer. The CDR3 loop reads CASRGGGYEQYF. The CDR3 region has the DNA TGTGCCAGCCGGGGGGGCGGCTACGAGCAGTACTTC.